This entry concerns a single T cell receptor (beta chain). Its antigen is not known. Ten milliliters of peripheral blood were drawn from each donor. The authors isolated at least 6.5 million PBMCs per sample. The data originate from a study of blood T cells in healthy people across ages. Findings of the study overall: Diversity figures based on one million T cells were deemed too low.

A second about 6 to 12 cycle PCR used barcoded and J-beta primers. TCRdb recomputed calls from the 5' RACE reads with MiXCR, one row per CDR3 protein. The sample consists of over 1,200,000 distinct CDR3 sequences, 59% of them appearing once. Looked up from germline, CDR1 is MDHEN and CDR2 is SYDVKM. This CDR3 contains 13 residues. Trimming pared 10 bases from V and 11 bases from J, leaving 23 bases between. The sequence came from a man between 18 and 35 years old in good health. The material sequenced was blood. The chain joins TRBV28 to TRBJ2-5; TRBD2 might be the D (6 bases). CDR3 region: CATLKHATREQYF. As DNA, the CDR3 is TGTGCCACCCTAAAACACGCGACTCGGGAGCAGTACTTC.